This is a list of T cell receptor beta chains from one sample in a study of OX40 agonist ivuxolimab in advanced cancers. This table comes from immunoSEQ multiplex PCR, and its TCRdb copy is limited to in-frame clones, with some not included. Of some 76,000 clones in the sample, 80% to 95% are singletons; the top ten hold 6% to 8%. Sequenced material: CD4+ or CD8+ T cells sorted from blood, taken in a trial of the OX40 agonist ivuxolimab. These receptors originate from an adult with an advanced solid tumor such as melanoma, head and neck, liver or kidney cancer. Each CDR3 is given with its conserved first and last residue. D genes are given only for firm matches. Size is omitted from some rows. Given values are once, few, many or a class for expanded clones.

j_gene: TRBJ1-4; abundance: .; v_gene: TRBV11-2; d_gene: .; CDR3aa: CASSLAGFGLDEKLFF; CDR3nt: TGTGCCAGCAGCTTAGCAGGGTTCGGGCTAGATGAAAAACTGTTTTTT
j_gene: TRBJ1-1; abundance: .; v_gene: TRBV4-3; d_gene: TRBD1; CDR3aa: CASSLNRGQTEAFF; CDR3nt: TGCGCCAGCAGCCTTAACAGGGGGCAAACTGAAGCTTTCTTT
j_gene: TRBJ1-1; abundance: once; v_gene: TRBV11-2; d_gene: .; CDR3aa: CASSFLTGFSTEAFF; CDR3nt: TGTGCCAGCAGCTTTCTAACAGGATTTAGCACTGAAGCTTTCTTT
j_gene: TRBJ2-3; abundance: .; v_gene: TRBV27; d_gene: .; CDR3aa: CASRLYTDTQYF; CDR3nt: TGTGCCAGCAGACTTTACACAGATACGCAGTATTTT
j_gene: TRBJ2-7; abundance: .; v_gene: TRBV29-1; d_gene: .; CDR3aa: CSVEGNRVRGSYEQYF; CDR3nt: TGCAGCGTTGAAGGGAACAGGGTTCGGGGCTCCTACGAGCAGTACTTC
j_gene: TRBJ2-1; abundance: .; v_gene: TRBV25-1; d_gene: TRBD2; CDR3aa: CASRSGLGNEQFF; CDR3nt: TGTGCCAGCCGGTCTGGACTAGGCAATGAGCAGTTCTTC
j_gene: TRBJ1-1; abundance: .; v_gene: TRBV7-9; d_gene: .; CDR3aa: CASSLSEKGGTEAFF; CDR3nt: TGTGCCAGCAGCTTATCGGAGAAGGGCGGTACTGAAGCTTTCTTT
j_gene: TRBJ2-1; abundance: once; v_gene: TRBV7-2; d_gene: .; CDR3aa: CASSLRLGSYNEQFF; CDR3nt: TGTGCCAGCAGCTTACGATTAGGCTCCTACAATGAGCAGTTCTTC
j_gene: TRBJ2-7; abundance: .; v_gene: TRBV27; d_gene: TRBD1; CDR3aa: CASSASSGQETYEQYF; CDR3nt: TGTGCCAGCAGTGCATCCTCGGGACAGGAAACCTACGAGCAGTACTTC
j_gene: TRBJ2-2; abundance: .; v_gene: TRBV4-3; d_gene: TRBD2; CDR3aa: CASSQEELKRDYTGELFF; CDR3nt: TGCGCCAGCAGCCAAGAGGAGTTGAAGCGGGACTACACCGGGGAGCTGTTTTTT
j_gene: TRBJ2-2; abundance: once; v_gene: TRBV5-1; d_gene: TRBD1; CDR3aa: CASSLAPGGSMVDTGELFF; CDR3nt: TGCGCCAGCAGCTTGGCCCCAGGGGGCAGTATGGTGGACACCGGGGAGCTGTTTTTT
j_gene: TRBJ1-5; abundance: .; v_gene: TRBV2; d_gene: .; CDR3aa: CASSVLNSRDPTNQPQHF; CDR3nt: TGTGCCAGCAGTGTACTAAATAGCCGGGACCCCACCAATCAGCCCCAGCATTTT
j_gene: TRBJ2-3; abundance: .; v_gene: TRBV9; d_gene: TRBD2; CDR3aa: CASSVDPSGGTVTQYF; CDR3nt: TGTGCCAGCAGCGTAGATCCTAGCGGGGGCACGGTCACGCAGTATTTT
j_gene: TRBJ2-5; abundance: .; v_gene: TRBV11-2; d_gene: TRBD1; CDR3aa: CASSSTSGTGGSETQYF; CDR3nt: TGTGCCAGCAGCTCTACATCCGGGACAGGGGGCTCGGAGACCCAGTACTTC
j_gene: TRBJ2-2; abundance: .; v_gene: TRBV6-4; d_gene: .; CDR3aa: CASRARDSAPGELFF; CDR3nt: TGTGCCAGCAGAGCGAGGGACTCAGCCCCCGGGGAGCTGTTTTTT
j_gene: TRBJ2-2; abundance: .; v_gene: TRBV5-1; d_gene: TRBD1; CDR3aa: CASSAGQGVTGELFF; CDR3nt: TGCGCCAGCAGCGCGGGACAGGGGGTGACCGGGGAGCTGTTTTTT
j_gene: TRBJ2-2; abundance: .; v_gene: TRBV7-7; d_gene: .; CDR3aa: CASSPTLGTPNAGELFF; CDR3nt: TGTGCTAGCAGCCCGACCTTGGGGACGCCTAACGCCGGGGAGCTGTTTTTT
j_gene: TRBJ1-2; abundance: .; v_gene: TRBV27; d_gene: TRBD1; CDR3aa: CASSLGTGGFGYGYTF; CDR3nt: TGTGCCAGCAGTTTAGGGACAGGGGGCTTCGGCTATGGCTACACCTTC
j_gene: TRBJ1-2; abundance: .; v_gene: TRBV7-9; d_gene: .; CDR3aa: CASSLQSNYGYTF; CDR3nt: TGTGCCAGCAGTTTACAGTCAAACTATGGCTACACCTTC
j_gene: TRBJ2-5; abundance: .; v_gene: TRBV5-6; d_gene: .; CDR3aa: CASSLVRAKQETQYF; CDR3nt: TGTGCCAGCAGCTTGGTCAGGGCAAAACAAGAGACCCAGTACTTC